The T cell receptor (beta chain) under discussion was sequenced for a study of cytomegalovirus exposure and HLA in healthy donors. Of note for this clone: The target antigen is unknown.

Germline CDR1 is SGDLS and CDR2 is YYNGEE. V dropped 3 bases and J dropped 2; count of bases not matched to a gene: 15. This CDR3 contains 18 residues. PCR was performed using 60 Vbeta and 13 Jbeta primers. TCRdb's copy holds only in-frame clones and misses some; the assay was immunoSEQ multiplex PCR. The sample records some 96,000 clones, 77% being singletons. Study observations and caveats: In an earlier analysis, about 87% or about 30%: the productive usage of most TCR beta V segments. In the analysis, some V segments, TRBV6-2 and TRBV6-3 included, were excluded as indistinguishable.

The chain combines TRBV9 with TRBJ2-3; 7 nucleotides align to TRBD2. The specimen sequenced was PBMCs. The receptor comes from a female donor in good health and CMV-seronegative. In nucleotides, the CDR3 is TGTGCCAGCAGCGCGCCCCGTTCGGGGGGAGGAGACACAGATACGCAGTATTTT. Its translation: CASSAPRSGGGDTDTQYF.